These 2 T cell receptor beta chains originate from one sample sequenced in a study of T cell repertoires in cytomegalovirus infection. Antigens for these TCRs are unknown. MiXCR, applied by TCRdb to the reads, yields one record per CDR3 protein. In the table there are tens of thousands of distinct CDR3 sequences, around 20% of which are singletons. This sample comprised CD8+ T cells from cultured PBMCs, obtained from culture after CMV antigen stimulation. These receptors all stem from a human donor in good health (CMV status not recorded). Some clones in this sample may be carry-over from other donors' samples.

This clonotype was found once. The CDR3 bases are TGTGCCAGCAGTTACTCGATACCGCAGGGACTAGCGGGGGGGCATAGAGATACGCAGTATTTT. It specifies CASSYSIPQGLAGGHRDTQYF. J is TRBJ2-3 and V is TRBV6-2 or TRBV6-3, with 16 bases identical to TRBD2. The V gene's germline CDR1 is MNHEY and CDR2 SVGEGT. The CDR3 contains 21 residues. V lost 0 bases, J lost 5 bases, and 14 bases stayed unmatched.

This clonotype was seen only a few times. V usage is TRBV7-6 and J usage is TRBJ1-6; D might be TRBD1 (6 bases). Germline CDR1 is SGHVS and CDR2 is FNYEAQ. The CDR3 is 15 amino acids. Trimming removed 1 base at V and 9 bases at J, with 13 bases between. CDR3 region: CASSLGGQGFSPLHF. CDR3 nucleotides: TGTGCCAGCAGCTTAGGGGGTCAGGGGTTTTCACCCCTCCACTTT.